This TCR beta chain was documented in a study of CD8+ T cells in alopecia areata. The wider study: In an open-label trial, patients got 5 to 10 mg tofacitinib twice daily.

The CDR3 has 14 amino acids. Germline V gives CDR1 MNHEY, CDR2 SVGAGI. The ends were cut back, 11 bases at V and 2 bases at J, with 17 bases in the middle. cDNA reverse transcribed from extracted RNA served as the sequencing template. The data were produced by immunoSEQ multiplex PCR, yet TCRdb's version contains in-frame clones alone and is incomplete. The data show around 170,000 clones, 51% seen once. Treatment meaning: oral pan-JAK inhibitor, 5-10 mg twice daily. This sample comprised CD8+ T cells sorted from blood, obtained between weeks 51 and 52, from a patient treated with tofacitinib. V is TRBV6-5 and J is TRBJ2-3; possible D gene TRBD1, 7 bases. The source of this sequence is a human donor with alopecia areata. The chain's CDR3 is CAVAGRGHTDTQYF. CDR3 nucleotides: TGTGCCGTCGCGGGAAGGGGGCACACAGATACGCAGTATTTT.